These 6 T cell receptor beta chains share one sample of origin, sequenced in a study of T-cell reconstitution after alpha-beta-depleted transplantation in children. A TCRbeta library incorporating unique molecular identifiers was prepared. TCRdb re-called the PCR reads through MiXCR, storing one row per CDR3 protein. The data contain about 980,000 distinct CDR3 sequences, roughly 31% of them singletons. The source material was PBMCs, mostly from graft donor cells, sampled 360 days after TCRalphabeta/CD19-depleted stem cell transplant. These receptor sequences come from a boy under two years old who had a stem cell transplant for SCID, so the T cells may come from the graft donor.

This clonotype showed up just a few times. The rearrangement links TRBV5-1 to TRBJ2-2, with D tentatively TRBD1 or TRBD2 (5 bases each). The V end was cut by 6 bases, the J end by 0 bases, with 9 bases between. In germline, CDR1 is SGHRS, CDR2 YFSETQ. The CDR3 totals 14 residues. As DNA, the CDR3 is TGCGCCAGCACCGGGACGGCGAACACCGGGGAGCTGTTTTTT. Its protein is CASTGTANTGELFF. Complete variable domain (other parts from reference TRBV5-1 and TRBJ2-2): KAGVTQTPRYLIKTRGQQVTLSCSPISGHRSVSWYQQTPGQGLQFLFEYFSETQRNKGNFPGRFSGRQFSNSRSEMNVSTLELGDSALYLCASTGTANTGELFFGEGSRLTVL.

The chain has TRBV28 and TRBJ1-2, with D perhaps TRBD1 (5 bases). Germline V gene sequence: CDR1 MDHEN, CDR2 SYDVKM. Trimming left V 3 bases short and J 4 bases short, with 15 bases between. The CDR3 has 15 residues. Here the CDR3 DNA reads TGTGCCAGCAGTTTTCTGCCCCGGGGCGCCTATGGCTACACCTTC. This gives the protein CASSFLPRGAYGYTF.

The chain is built from TRBV20-1 and TRBJ1-5, with 11 nucleotides matching TRBD1. Germline values: CDR1 DFQATT, CDR2 SNEGSKA (reference sequence). The CDR3 is made up of 16 amino acids. The V segment lost 3 bases and the J segment 1 base; nucleotides outside the gene matches: 5. The CDR3 sequence is CSASWTGGRSNQPQHF. The CDR3 nucleotides read TGCAGTGCTAGCTGGACAGGGGGCCGAAGCAATCAGCCCCAGCATTTT.

This clonotype turned up a few times. The chain has TRBV29-1 and TRBJ2-5; D is perhaps TRBD1 (6 bases). Germline lookup yields CDR1 SQVTM and CDR2 ANQGSEA. Trimming took off 7 bases at V and 1 base at J, with 13 bases between the two ends. The CDR3 covers 13 residues. The CDR3 DNA is TGCAGCGCCTATACAGGGATCCAAGAGACCCAGTACTTC. Encoded protein: CSAYTGIQETQYF. The entire variable domain, with the rest obtained from reference TRBV29-1 and TRBJ2-5, is as follows: SAVISQKPSRDICQRGTSLTIQCQVDSQVTMMFWYRQQPGQSLTLIATANQGSEATYESGFVIDKFPISRPNLTFSTLTVSNMSPEDSSIYLCSAYTGIQETQYFGPGTRLLVL.

V gene TRBV6-6 combines with J gene TRBJ2-7, with D maybe TRBD2 (5 bases). V dropped 3 bases and J dropped 3 bases, with 9 bases sitting between them. CDR3 length: 13 residues. CDR1 is MNHNY and CDR2 is SVGAGI in the germline V gene (reference sequence). CDR3 residues: CASSYDGNYEQYF. Here the CDR3 DNA reads TGTGCCAGCAGTTATGACGGGAACTACGAGCAGTACTTC.

The gene calls are TRBV4-3 and TRBJ2-1; 10 nucleotides agree with TRBD2. This CDR3 comprises 17 residues. Per the germline V gene, CDR1 is LGHNA and CDR2 is YSLEER. The junction had 10 bases not matched to a gene; V was cut back by 0 bases and J by 8 bases. This chain's CDR3 is CASSQDRSGGARDEQFF. The CDR3 nucleotides are TGCGCCAGCAGCCAAGATCGGAGCGGGGGGGCCAGGGATGAGCAGTTCTTC.